The 17 T cell receptor beta chains listed next were all sequenced from one sample in a study of post-analysis software for immune sequencing data. These receptors' targets are unknown. The study, taken as a whole, reports: The five TRBV segments detected at higher frequency in patients than in controls included TRBV5-6, TRBV5-1 and TRBV20-1.

Unique molecular identifiers were carried by the TCR beta cDNA libraries. Each CDR3 protein is one row after TCRdb ran MiXCR on the PCR reads. The sample shows roughly 570,000 distinct CDR3 sequences, around a third of them seen only once. Sequences were obtained from blood. The receptor source for this set is a girl under 18 with multiple sclerosis.

The chain employs TRBV7-8 and TRBJ2-1; 10 bases line up with TRBD2. This CDR3 has 17 amino acids. V shed 0 bases, J shed 6 bases, and the junction held 8 bases outside the gene matches. In germline, CDR1 is SGHVS, CDR2 FQNEAQ. The CDR3 is CASSLAWGGLAFNEQFF. In DNA, the CDR3 is TGTGCCAGCAGCTTAGCTTGGGGGGGACTAGCGTTCAATGAGCAGTTCTTC.

The chain links TRBV5-5 to TRBJ1-1, with D tentatively TRBD1 (6 bases). Germline lookup yields CDR1 SGHKS and CDR2 YYEKEE (reference sequence). V was shortened by 7 bases and J by 2 bases, with 15 bases between the two germline ends. The CDR3 consists of 14 residues. The CDR3 coding sequence is TGTGCCAGCGGGGGCTACGGGGGCAACACTGAAGCTTTCTTT. This encodes CASGGYGGNTEAFF.

This clonotype came up many times. The gene calls are TRBV11-1 and TRBJ2-5, with D possibly being TRBD2 (6 bases). The V end lost 5 bases, the J end lost 0 bases, and 10 bases lay between the germline ends. The CDR3 length is 14 residues. Germline-derived CDR1 and CDR2 are SGHAT and FQDESV (reference sequence). CDR3 region: CASSRRGNQETQYF. CDR3 DNA sequence: TGTGCCAGCAGCCGTCGGGGGAACCAAGAGACCCAGTACTTC.

This chain uses TRBV10-3 with TRBJ2-1; D is unclear. This CDR3 comprises 12 residues. Trimming took 8 bases from V and 9 from J, leaving 14 bases between them. Per the germline V gene, CDR1 is ENHRY and CDR2 is SYGVKD. In nucleotides, the CDR3 is TGTGCCATCTATCCCGAAGGCGGTGAGCAGTTCTTC. Its protein product is CAIYPEGGEQFF.

The V and J genes are TRBV12-3 or TRBV12-4 and TRBJ2-1, with TRBD2 matching 8 bases. J was trimmed by 7 bases and V by 6 bases; bases with no gene match: 11. CDR3 length equals 15 residues. The CDR3 DNA reads TGTGCCAGCAGCGTGGGGCGGGGGGAGTTGAATGAGCAGTTCTTC. Residues: CASSVGRGELNEQFF.

This clonotype was recorded a few times. The chain recombines TRBV15 with TRBJ2-5, with D uncertain. This CDR3 is built from 14 residues. The ends were cut back, 2 bases at V and 5 bases at J, with 12 bases in the middle. The germline V gene has CDR1 LNHNV and CDR2 YYDKDF (reference sequence). CDR3 sequence: CATSRTRDKETQYF. CDR3 bases: TGTGCCACCAGCAGAACCAGAGATAAGGAGACCCAGTACTTC. Supplemented by reference TRBV15 and TRBJ2-5, the full variable domain reads DAMVIQNPRYQVTQFGKPVTLSCSQTLNHNVMYWYQQKSSQAPKLLFHYYDKDFNNEADTPDNFQSRRPNTSFCFLDIRSPGLGDTAMYLCATSRTRDKETQYFGPGTRLLVL.

The chain is built from TRBV5-1 and TRBJ2-3; 9 bases align to TRBD2. In germline, CDR1 is SGHRS, CDR2 YFSETQ. J gave up 4 bases and V 4 bases, and 7 bases lay outside the gene matches. The CDR3 is 15 amino acids. DNA for the CDR3: TGCGCCAGCAGCCCCGGGACTAGCCTTGCAGATACGCAGTATTTT. Its translation is CASSPGTSLADTQYF.

The chain is built from TRBV28 and TRBJ1-4; perhaps TRBD1 as D (6 bases). The V gene's germline CDR1 is MDHEN and CDR2 SYDVKM. This CDR3 is built from 19 residues. V was pared by 5 bases and J by 5 bases, with 27 bases between. This CDR3 reads CASSTTRNRAENLNEKLFF. In DNA, the CDR3 is TGTGCCAGCAGTACCACCCGAAACAGGGCTGAGAACCTAAATGAAAAACTGTTTTTT.

This sequence joins TRBV14 and TRBJ2-7; D unresolved. V was cut by 2 bases and J by 0 bases, with 11 bases left in between. Germline CDR1 is SGHDN and CDR2 is FVKESK. This CDR3 has 15 amino acids. CDR3 loop: CASSQTARSSYEQYF. CDR3 DNA: TGTGCCAGCAGCCAAACAGCACGTTCCTCCTACGAGCAGTACTTC.

This clonotype was counted between two and nine times. The chain combines TRBV2 with TRBJ2-2; 12 positions agree with TRBD2. The junction had 12 bases not matched to a gene; V was cut back by 1 base and J by 6 bases. Germline V gene lookup returns CDR1 SNHLY and CDR2 FYNNEI. This CDR3 spans 19 amino acids. The CDR3 protein is CASSEVTSGGPLRSGELFF. DNA of the CDR3: TGTGCCAGCAGTGAAGTGACTAGCGGGGGCCCCCTGAGGTCCGGGGAGCTGTTTTTT.

This chain joins TRBV7-2 and TRBJ1-2; possible D gene TRBD1, 5 bases. V was cut by 5 bases and J by 7 bases, with 14 bases left in between. Germline assignment: CDR1 SGHTA and CDR2 FQGNSA. CDR3 length equals 13 residues. The CDR3 sequence is CTSSLGRGSGYTF. For the CDR3, the DNA is TGTACCAGCAGCCTCGGACGGGGCAGTGGCTACACCTTC.

This clonotype appeared many times. The V call is TRBV10-2, the J call TRBJ2-7; 12 positions agree with TRBD2. The CDR3 length is 15 residues. Unmatched junction bases numbered 7, after V lost 6 bases and J lost 4 bases. Germline CDR1 is WSHSY and CDR2 is SAAADI. The CDR3 spells CASRTSGGPEYEQYF. CDR3 DNA: TGCGCCAGCAGGACTAGCGGGGGCCCAGAATACGAGCAGTACTTC.

This clonotype showed up just a few times. The chain links TRBV4-1 to TRBJ1-5; D not resolved. The CDR3 sequence is 17 residues long. V gave up 0 bases and J gave up 2 bases, with 14 bases separating them. Per germline, CDR1 MGHRA and CDR2 YSYEKL. The CDR3 here is CASSQEGFLERNQPQHF. The CDR3, as DNA: TGCGCCAGCAGCCAAGAAGGTTTCTTAGAGCGCAATCAGCCCCAGCATTTT.

There are a few counts of this clonotype. CDR3 sequence reads: CASSQNGGIYGYTF. The CDR3 nucleotides are TGTGCCAGCAGTCAGAACGGGGGGATTTATGGCTACACCTTC. This chain links TRBV11-2 with TRBJ1-2; D is perhaps TRBD1 (5 bases). The CDR3 is 14 amino acids. Germline V gene lookup returns CDR1 SGHAT and CDR2 FQNNGV. Trimming removed 6 bases from V and 5 bases from J, with 16 bases in between.

This sequence joins TRBV6-5 and TRBJ2-5; D is ambiguous. This CDR3 has 13 residues. V lost 6 bases, J lost 5 bases, and 13 bases lay in between. Germline CDR1 is MNHEY and CDR2 is SVGAGI. CDR3 sequence (DNA): TGTGCCAGCAGCCGGGTTGATCGTGAGACCCAGTACTTC. Translating gives CASSRVDRETQYF.

The genes are TRBV20-1 and TRBJ2-3; maybe TRBD2 (5 bases). The CDR3 contains 13 residues. CDR1 is DFQATT, CDR2 SNEGSKA, per germline (reference sequence). V lost 6 bases to trimming and J lost 4 bases, with 14 bases between them. The CDR3 loop is CSAPYSDSDTQYF. For the CDR3, the DNA is TGCAGTGCACCGTATAGCGACTCAGATACGCAGTATTTT.

The J gene is TRBJ2-1, the V gene TRBV7-9; 10 bases map to TRBD1. This CDR3 is 15 amino acids long. Trimming at V came to 1 base and at J to 4 bases, leaving 1 base not matched to a gene. Looked up from germline, CDR1 is SEHNR and CDR2 is FQNEAQ (reference sequence). The CDR3 protein is CASSLGDRGYNEQFF. DNA for the CDR3: TGTGCCAGCAGCTTAGGGGACAGGGGATACAATGAGCAGTTCTTC.